The 10 T cell receptor beta chains below were found in one sample sequenced in a study of blood T cell repertoires in COVID-19. The table came from immunoSEQ multiplex PCR; TCRdb's copy has only in-frame clones and leaves some out. The sample contains some 160,000 clones, 86% of which appear only once. Source material: peripheral blood. The origin of the receptors is a woman in her seventies with acute or convalescent COVID-19.

The chain is built from TRBV3-1 (or the pseudogene TRBV3-2) and TRBJ1-3, with 7 bases aligning to TRBD1. Germline V CDR1 and CDR2: LGHDT, YNNKEL (reference sequence). The CDR3 consists of 15 residues. J lost 2 bases, V lost 2 bases, and 3 bases had no gene match. The CDR3 sequence is CASSQQGEPGNTIYF. In DNA form, the CDR3 reads TGTGCCAGCAGCCAACAGGGGGAACCTGGAAACACCATATATTTT.

V gene TRBV6-1 combines with J gene TRBJ1-1, with D unresolved. The CDR3 contains 18 residues. The germline V gene has CDR1 MNHNS and CDR2 SASEGT. Trimming pared 2 bases from V and 0 bases from J, leaving 19 bases between. The CDR3 nucleotides are TGTGCCAGCAGTGAAAGAATGAGGACGGGGATGATGAACACTGAAGCTTTCTTT. Encoded protein: CASSERMRTGMMNTEAFF.

This clone showed up just once. The genes are TRBV16 and TRBJ1-5, with 7 bases fitting TRBD1. V dropped 0 bases and J dropped 6; count of bases not matched to a gene: 5. Germline CDR1 reads KGHSY; CDR2 reads FQNENV. CDR3 length: 15 residues. CDR3 in amino acids: CASSQSGQGGQPQHF. The CDR3 DNA reads as TGTGCCAGCAGCCAATCGGGGCAGGGGGGTCAGCCCCAGCATTTT.

The genes are TRBV4-3 and TRBJ2-2; maybe TRBD1 (6 bases). Trimming removed 4 bases at V and 3 bases at J, with 9 bases between. The CDR3 is 14 amino acids. The germline CDR1 and CDR2 sequences are LGHNA and YSLEER. CDR3 loop: CASSRRTDTGELFF. The CDR3 bases are TGCGCCAGCAGCCGACGGACAGACACCGGGGAGCTGTTTTTT.

The chain combines TRBV28 with TRBJ1-1; 8 nucleotides match TRBD1. Trimming took 5 bases from V and 1 from J; bases not matched to a gene: 12. The CDR3 spans 17 residues. Germline V gene data show CDR1 as MDHEN and CDR2 as SYDVKM. In DNA form, the CDR3 reads TGTGCCAGCAGTGAGCTTAGAAGGACAGGGAGGAACACTGAAGCTTTCTTT. Translation: CASSELRRTGRNTEAFF. The whole variable domain, remainder taken from reference TRBV28 and TRBJ1-1, is DVKVTQSSRYLVKRTGEKVFLECVQDMDHENMFWYRQDPGLGLRLIYFSYDVKMKEKGDIPEGYSVSREKKERFSLILESASTNQTSMYLCASSELRRTGRNTEAFFGQGTRLTVV.

The V and J genes are TRBV7-9 and TRBJ2-1; D is possibly TRBD1 (6 bases). V lost 2 bases to trimming and J lost 5 bases, with 13 bases between them. The CDR3 totals 15 residues. CDR1 is SEHNR, CDR2 FQNEAQ, per germline (reference sequence). Here the CDR3 DNA reads TGTGCCAGCAGCTTAATCCAGGGGCCGAACAATGAGCAGTTCTTC. It is translated as CASSLIQGPNNEQFF.

The V call is TRBV27, the J call TRBJ2-5; D is perhaps TRBD2 (7 bases). This CDR3 comprises 17 residues. Germline V gene data show CDR1 as MNHEY and CDR2 as SMNVEV (reference sequence). Between the trimmed V and J ends, which lost 2 bases and 6 bases, there was a span of 22 bases. The CDR3 spells CASSLEIDGGGPQTQYF. The CDR3 coding sequence is TGTGCCAGCAGTTTAGAGATCGATGGGGGGGGGCCGCAGACCCAGTACTTC.

J is TRBJ2-1 and V is TRBV30; 16 nucleotides line up with TRBD2. CDR1 is GTSNPN, CDR2 SVGIG, per germline (reference sequence). The CDR3 is 18 amino acids. The V segment lost 7 bases and the J segment 3 bases; nucleotides outside the gene matches: 12. The CDR3 bases are TGTGCCTTCGGATCCGGGACTAGCGGGGGGGCTCTCTACAATGAGCAGTTCTTC. It is translated as CAFGSGTSGGALYNEQFF.

The chain couples TRBV9 to TRBJ2-3; D ambiguous. This CDR3 has 15 residues. Germline values: CDR1 SGDLS, CDR2 YYNGEE. V was shortened by 0 bases and J by 4 bases, with 12 bases between the two germline ends. This CDR3 reads CASSVGYSGPDTQYF. The CDR3 DNA reads TGTGCCAGCAGCGTAGGGTACAGTGGTCCAGATACGCAGTATTTT.

V and J are TRBV24-1 and TRBJ1-2, with a tentative D call TRBD1 (6 bases). This CDR3 is 15 amino acids long. The V and J ends lost 2 bases and 4 bases respectively, with 13 bases between them. Germline V gene lookup returns CDR1 KGHDR and CDR2 SFDVKD. The CDR3 spells CATSDSQGPTYGYTF. The CDR3 nucleotides read TGTGCCACCAGTGATTCACAGGGACCGACCTATGGCTACACCTTC.